The clone carrying this T cell receptor (beta chain) was counted only a few times. What it binds is not known. The record originates from a study of blood T cells in healthy people across ages. Study-wide results and caveats: Compared with aged donors, long-lived donors showed fewer expanded clones, suggesting selection. Possibly confounding the expanded clonotype changes was the fact that donor CMV status was unknown.

The CDR3 contains 15 residues. Trimming left V 9 bases short and J 1 base short, with 16 bases between. Germline CDR1 LNHDA, CDR2 SQIVND (reference sequence). A J-beta primer mix and a sample-barcoded 5' primer were used in a second PCR of about 7 to 11 cycles. TCRdb itself ran the 5' RACE reads through MiXCR, one entry per CDR3 protein. The repertoire consists of under 1,100,000 distinct CDR3 sequences, with almost 25% occurring once and the leading ten covering approximately 0.79%. The sample was also linked to a second study, of T cells of mothers and their children.

The sample taken for sequencing was blood. The TCR originated in a girl aged 2 to 9 in good health. The chain combines TRBV19 with TRBJ2-1; D may be TRBD2 (6 bases). The chain's CDR3 is CASGGVVLSYNEQFF. CDR3 nucleotides: TGTGCCAGCGGGGGAGTCGTGCTTTCCTACAATGAGCAGTTCTTC.